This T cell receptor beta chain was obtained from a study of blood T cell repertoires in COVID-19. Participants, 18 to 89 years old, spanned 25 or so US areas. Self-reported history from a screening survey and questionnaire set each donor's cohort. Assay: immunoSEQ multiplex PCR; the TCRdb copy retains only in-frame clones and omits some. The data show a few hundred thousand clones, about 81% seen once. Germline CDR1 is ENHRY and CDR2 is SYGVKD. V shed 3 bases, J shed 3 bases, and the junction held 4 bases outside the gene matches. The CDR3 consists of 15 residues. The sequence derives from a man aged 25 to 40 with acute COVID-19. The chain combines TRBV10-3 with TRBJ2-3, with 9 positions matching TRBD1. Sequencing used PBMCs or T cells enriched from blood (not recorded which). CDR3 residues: CAISEGQGKTDTQYF. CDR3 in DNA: TGTGCCATCAGTGAAGGACAGGGGAAAACAGATACGCAGTATTTT.